This entry lists 18 T cell receptor beta chains sequenced from one sample in a study of CD8+ T cells in alopecia areata. Following RNA extraction, reverse transcription yielded cDNA that acted as the sequencing template. Measured with immunoSEQ multiplex PCR; TCRdb has only the in-frame clones, and not every one. In the table there are some 170,000 clones, around 64% of which are singletons. The starting material was CD8+ T cells sorted from blood, obtained at week 0. The source is a human donor with alopecia areata.

This rearrangement joins TRBV7-9 to TRBJ1-2; no clear D gene. The CDR3 runs 13 residues. Germline V gene lookup returns CDR1 SEHNR and CDR2 FQNEAQ (reference sequence). Trimming stripped 8 bases from V and 4 bases from J, with 14 bases between. Here the CDR3 reads CASLDRAAYGYTF. CDR3 coding DNA: TGTGCCAGCCTGGACCGTGCTGCCTATGGCTACACCTTC.

The chain is built from TRBV29-1 and TRBJ1-2, with D possibly TRBD1 on 6 matching bases. The CDR3 has 12 residues. V lost 4 bases and J lost 6, with 12 bases in between. The germline gives CDR1 SQVTM, CDR2 ANQGSEA. The DNA of the CDR3 is TGCAGCGTTGTCCGGGGGGCAAATGGCTACACCTTC. Translation: CSVVRGANGYTF.

This clone occurred once. The rearrangement links TRBV27 to TRBJ2-1; 11 positions agree with TRBD2. With 5 bases clipped from V and 4 bases from J, the junction kept 10 bases outside the gene matches. The CDR3 is made up of 17 amino acids. The germline V gene has CDR1 MNHEY and CDR2 SMNVEV (reference sequence). The DNA of the CDR3 is TGTGCCAGCAGTCCCCTGTCTAGCGGGGGGCCATACAATGAGCAGTTCTTC. Protein sequence: CASSPLSSGGPYNEQFF.

This chain links TRBV19 with TRBJ1-5; 9 nucleotides match TRBD1. The CDR3 is 15 amino acids. The V segment lost 5 bases and the J segment 4 bases; nucleotides outside the gene matches: 6. CDR1 LNHDA and CDR2 SQIVND come from the germline V gene (reference sequence). This CDR3 reads CASSPGQGINQPQHF. The CDR3 region has the DNA TGTGCCAGTAGTCCAGGACAGGGGATTAATCAGCCCCAGCATTTT.

The chain recombines TRBV7-9 with TRBJ2-3; D unclear. Trimming left V 6 bases short and J 2 bases short, with 15 bases between. Germline V gene sequence: CDR1 SEHNR, CDR2 FQNEAQ (reference sequence). The CDR3 is made up of 15 amino acids. The CDR3 DNA sequence: TGTGCCAGCAGTCCCGAGTACGGGCCCACAGATACGCAGTATTTT. Translated: CASSPEYGPTDTQYF.

The V call is TRBV13, the J call TRBJ2-3, with 10 bases that match TRBD2. Germline V gene lookup returns CDR1 PRHDT and CDR2 FYEKMQ (reference sequence). The CDR3 totals 17 residues. Germline trimming cut 4 bases from V and 2 bases from J; bases unmatched to any gene: 9. In DNA, the CDR3 is TGTGCCAGCAGCTCAAATTTAGCGGGAGGCCCCACAGATACGCAGTATTTT. It encodes CASSSNLAGGPTDTQYF.

V and J are TRBV30 and TRBJ2-5; the match to TRBD1 covers 9 bases. Germline V lookup: CDR1 GTSNPN, CDR2 SVGIG (reference sequence). This CDR3 contains 15 residues. V trimming: 4 bases; J trimming: 0 bases; junction bases outside the gene matches: 6. The CDR3 DNA follows: TGTGCCTGGATTGCCGGGACAGGGAACCAAGAGACCCAGTACTTC. Protein: CAWIAGTGNQETQYF. The variable domain in full, with the rest retrieved from reference TRBV30 and TRBJ2-5, is SQTIHQWPATLVQPVGSPLSLECTVEGTSNPNLYWYRQAAGRGLQLLFYSVGIGQISSEVPQNLSASRPQDRQFILSSKKLLLSDSGFYLCAWIAGTGNQETQYFGPGTRLLVL.

This chain joins TRBV12-5 and TRBJ1-2; a weak D match, TRBD1 (6 bases). The CDR3 sequence is 12 residues long. Trimming shortened V by 7 bases and J by 7 bases, and 13 bases separated the two germline ends. CDR1 is LGHNT, CDR2 FRNRAP, per germline. CDR3 amino acids: CASDREGSGYTF. In nucleotides, the CDR3 is TGTGCTAGTGACAGGGAGGGAAGTGGCTACACCTTC.

The V call is TRBV2, the J call TRBJ2-6, with D unclear. V was pared by 3 bases and J by 0 bases, with 6 bases between. CDR1 and CDR2 from the germline V gene are SNHLY and FYNNEI. The CDR3 contains 15 residues. The CDR3 spells CASSDRYSGANVLTF. Here the CDR3 DNA reads TGTGCCAGCAGTGACAGGTACTCTGGGGCCAACGTCCTGACTTTC.

This chain connects TRBV5-6 to TRBJ1-2; 7 bases are shared with TRBD1. The germline V gene has CDR1 SGHDT and CDR2 YYEEEE. This CDR3 is built from 14 residues. With 3 bases clipped from V and 0 bases from J, the junction kept 2 bases outside the gene matches. The CDR3 DNA reads as TGTGCCAGCAGCTGGGGGACAGCTAACTATGGCTACACCTTC. It translates to CASSWGTANYGYTF.

This clone was counted a single time. The chain couples TRBV7-2 to TRBJ2-6, with D hard to call. V lost 2 bases and J 4 bases, leaving 9 bases between the germline ends. Germline V gene data show CDR1 as SGHTA and CDR2 as FQGNSA. The CDR3 loop spans 15 amino acids. The CDR3 sequence: CASSLNEIGANVLTF. Written as DNA, the CDR3 is TGTGCCAGCAGCTTAAACGAGATCGGGGCCAACGTCCTGACTTTC.

J is TRBJ2-3 and V is TRBV6-5, with 8 bases matching TRBD2. Per germline, CDR1 MNHEY and CDR2 SVGAGI. V lost 5 bases to trimming and J lost 3 bases; unmatched junction nucleotides: 7. The CDR3 has 15 amino acids. The CDR3 DNA reads as TGTGCCAGCAGTCCTCGGGGGGGGGTGACAGATACGCAGTATTTT. This codes for CASSPRGGVTDTQYF.

This clone was found once. The chain links TRBV27 to TRBJ1-1; TRBD1 might be the D (6 bases). Looked up from germline, CDR1 is MNHEY and CDR2 is SMNVEV (reference sequence). This CDR3 is built from 15 residues. V dropped 6 bases and J dropped 4 bases, with 18 bases sitting between them. In nucleotides, the CDR3 is TGTGCCAGCAGGGATCCCCAGGGGTGGGTCACTGAAGCTTTCTTT. Its protein is CASRDPQGWVTEAFF.

This sequence joins TRBV29-1 and TRBJ1-2; TRBD1 is a possible D gene (6 bases). This CDR3 spans 13 amino acids. The V gene's germline CDR1 is SQVTM and CDR2 ANQGSEA. V lost 6 bases and J 6 bases, leaving 17 bases between the germline ends. CDR3 nucleotide sequence: TGCAGCGTCGCCCGGGACACAACAGATGGCTACACCTTC. Translated, it gives CSVARDTTDGYTF.

This chain links TRBV5-1 with TRBJ1-1, with 8 bases matching TRBD1. The CDR3 runs to 16 residues. CDR1 and CDR2 (germline): SGHRS, YFSETQ. Losses at the gene ends were 0 bases for V and 5 bases for J; bases not matched to a gene: 9. The DNA of the CDR3 is TGCGCCAGCAGCTTGGGCGGCCGGACAGGGAGGACTGAAGCTTTCTTT. It encodes CASSLGGRTGRTEAFF.

The chain is built from TRBV13 and TRBJ2-2, with D hard to call. Looked up from germline, CDR1 is PRHDT and CDR2 is FYEKMQ (reference sequence). Trimming removed 5 bases from V and 6 bases from J, with 7 bases in between. The CDR3 contains 12 residues. The CDR3 loop is CASSPRSGELFF. CDR3 sequence (DNA): TGTGCCAGCAGCCCCAGGTCCGGGGAGCTGTTTTTT.

Comment on this clone: Additional DNA sequences in this sample encode the identical CDR3. The chain carries TRBV4-1 and TRBJ1-5; 7 bases agree with TRBD1. V was clipped by 0 bases and J by 3 bases; unmatched bases: 8. This CDR3 contains 17 residues. Germline CDR1 is MGHRA and CDR2 is YSYEKL. For the CDR3, the DNA is TGCGCCAGCAGCCAAGATCCGGGACAGAACTTCAATCAGCCCCAGCATTTT. It translates to CASSQDPGQNFNQPQHF.

The genes are TRBV7-2 and TRBJ1-2; a possible D gene is TRBD1 (6 bases). The CDR3 is 16 residues long. V was clipped by 5 bases and J by 7 bases, with 23 bases between them. CDR1 and CDR2 from the germline V gene are SGHTA and FQGNSA. The CDR3 coding sequence is TGTGCCAGCAGCCATCGAGAGACAGGTTTCGCTTTTGGCTACACCTTC. Amino acids: CASSHRETGFAFGYTF.